This T cell receptor (beta chain) was documented in a study of T-cell reconstitution after alpha-beta-depleted transplantation in children. Study-wide results and limits: The authors attributed T-cell counts and diversity one year after transplant mostly to newly produced T cells. Surviving thymic progenitors and recipient T cells were the source of high TCRbeta diversity at day 60 in some patients. By about two months after transplant, alpha-beta T cells reportedly arose from several hundred graft clones that had expanded.

During its preparation, the TCRbeta library received unique molecular identifiers. One entry per CDR3 protein results from TCRdb running MiXCR on the PCR reads. The sample yields fewer than 750,000 distinct CDR3 sequences, approximately 22% seen once. This clonotype turned up a few times. What it binds is not known. The material was PBMCs, mostly from graft donor cells, obtained 360 days after TCRalphabeta/CD19-depleted stem cell transplant. The source of this sequence is a boy under two years old who had a stem cell transplant for acute myeloid leukemia, so the T cells may come from the graft donor.

The CDR3 sequence is CASSEAVGETQYF. The CDR3 bases are TGTGCCAGCAGTGAAGCCGTCGGGGAGACCCAGTACTTC. The V and J genes are TRBV25-1 and TRBJ2-5; the D is unclear. V was shortened by 2 bases and J by 5 bases, with 9 bases between the two germline ends. Looked up from germline, CDR1 is MGHDK and CDR2 is SYGVNS. The CDR3 consists of 13 residues. Together with reference TRBV25-1 and TRBJ2-5, the CDR3 gives the full variable domain: EADIYQTPRYLVIGTGKKITLECSQTMGHDKMYWYQQDPGMELHLIHYSYGVNSTEKGDLSSESTVSRIRTEHFPLTLESARPSHTSQYLCASSEAVGETQYFGPGTRLLVL.